The clone carrying this T cell receptor beta chain was found a few times. This entry comes from a study of blood T cell repertoires in COVID-19. About the research overall: COVID-19 samples collected from the United States, Italy and Spain covered acute and convalescent phases. Sample material is recorded as cDNA or gDNA derived from T cells, B-cell-depleted T cells, or PBMCs.

The length of the CDR3 is 16 residues. Germline CDR1 is SGHTA and CDR2 is FQGNSA. V dropped 0 bases and J dropped 2 bases, with 14 bases sitting between them. Sequencing was performed with immunoSEQ multiplex PCR; in TCRdb, only in-frame clones are kept and a portion is missing. This sample has 240,000 or so clones; 82% occur once, and the top ten carry under 15%. Sequenced input: peripheral blood. V usage is TRBV7-2 and J usage is TRBJ2-7, with D possibly matching TRBD2 (5 bases). The origin of this receptor is a woman aged 55-69 years with active or convalescent COVID-19. This chain's CDR3 is CASSLAGSSAAYEQYF. The CDR3 region has the DNA TGTGCCAGCAGCTTAGCGGGAAGTAGCGCGGCCTACGAGCAGTACTTC.